This TCR beta chain derives from a study of cytomegalovirus exposure and HLA in healthy donors. Study details: HLA-typed donors contributed some 83 million unique TCRs, which were held in an early data release.

60 Vbeta and 13 Jbeta primers were used in PCR. The table came from immunoSEQ multiplex PCR; TCRdb's copy has only in-frame clones and leaves some out. The sample comprises about 160,000 clones, roughly four fifths of which are singletons, and around 4% rests with the top ten. The CDR3 is 15 residues long. Germline V gives CDR1 MNHEY, CDR2 SMNVEV (reference sequence). V lost 6 bases to trimming and J lost 0 bases, with 13 bases between them. This TCR came from a man aged 35 to 55 in good health and CMV-seronegative. Sequenced material: PBMCs. The chain recombines TRBV27 with TRBJ2-3; no firm D call. CDR3 coding DNA: TGTGCCAGCAGCCGGTATAAGAAAAGCACAGATACGCAGTATTTT. Protein sequence: CASSRYKKSTDTQYF.